The 20 T cell receptor beta chains presented below share a single source sample, sequenced in a study of CXCR3-negative and CXCR3-positive naive CD8 T cells (dated by TCRdb to about 2019). Sequencer: NextSeq 550. The Human TCR Profiling Kit (MiLaboratory) was used to prepare UMI-labeled 5' RACE TRB cDNA libraries. With the reads reprocessed by TCRdb, a single entry stands for each CDR3 protein sequence and no DNA is reported. This sample's table contains 50,000 to 75,000 distinct CDR3 sequences. The top ten constitute 4.3% of the sample. Sequenced input: naive CXCR3- CD8+ T cells from blood. The cell subset or site label, read with the paper, signifies: CD45RO-CCR7+CD27+CD95- naive CD8+ T cells lacking CXCR3 (TNR3-). Receptors were obtained from a human donor in good health. Some clones in this sample may be carry-over from other donors' samples.

This chain connects TRBV5-1 to TRBJ2-7; with no DNA, the TCRdb D assignment of TRBD1 cannot be verified. CDR1 and CDR2 (germline): SGHRS, YFSETQ. The CDR3 totals 14 residues. CDR3 region: CASSFGTNTYEQYF.

The chain couples TRBV7-6 to TRBJ2-7; no DNA is available, so the TRBD2 call from TCRdb remains unchecked. CDR1 is SGHVS and CDR2 is FNYEAQ in the germline V gene. CDR3 length: 18 amino acids. Here the CDR3 reads CASSFLTITSYYADEQYF.

The rearrangement links TRBV15 to TRBJ2-3; TCRdb's D call, TRBD2, is unchecked because there is no DNA. This CDR3 is 18 amino acids long. The germline CDR1 and CDR2 sequences are LNHNV and YYDKDF (reference sequence). This chain's CDR3 is CATSRNQRGDRSLDTQYF.

V gene TRBV29-1 combines with J gene TRBJ2-1; the D call of TRBD1 rests on TCRdb alone, since no DNA is present to check it. The CDR3 loop spans 12 amino acids. CDR1 and CDR2 (germline): SQVTM, ANQGSEA. The CDR3 loop reads CSPRTDYNEQFF.

V and J are TRBV6-5 and TRBJ2-7; the TRBD2 assignment by TCRdb is unverifiable without DNA. Germline-derived CDR1 and CDR2 are MNHEY and SVGAGI. This CDR3 is 17 amino acids long. CDR3 amino acids: CASSYLAGGPHSYEQYF.

The rearrangement links TRBV20-1 to TRBJ1-5; TCRdb calls TRBD1, which cannot be checked without DNA. Germline V lookup: CDR1 DFQATT, CDR2 SNEGSKA (reference sequence). This CDR3 region has 17 residues. The CDR3 sequence is CSARDGTGEFSNQPQHF.

The V and J genes are TRBV6-2 or TRBV6-3 and TRBJ2-1. The CDR3 sequence is 17 residues long. Looked up from germline, CDR1 is MNHEY and CDR2 is SVGEGT. CDR3 in amino acids: CASSYPPVGENYNEQFF.

The J gene is TRBJ1-2, the V gene TRBV29-1. Per the germline V gene, CDR1 is SQVTM and CDR2 is ANQGSEA. CDR3 length equals 11 residues. The CDR3 protein is CSTQLDSGYTF.

V and J are TRBV29-1 and TRBJ2-1; absent DNA, TCRdb's TRBD1 call cannot be checked. CDR1 and CDR2 from the germline V gene are SQVTM and ANQGSEA. The CDR3 totals 14 residues. CDR3 loop: CSVEGGTEYNEQFF.

The chain has TRBV7-9 and TRBJ2-7. Germline loops: CDR1 SEHNR, CDR2 FQNEAQ (reference sequence). The CDR3 is made up of 13 amino acids. The CDR3 is CASSPPSSYEQYF.

The chain carries TRBV29-1 and TRBJ2-7; checking the TCRdb D call of TRBD1 is not possible without DNA. Germline loops: CDR1 SQVTM, CDR2 ANQGSEA. CDR3 length: 17 amino acids. CDR3 amino acids: CSVEDLNDGTNPYEQYF.

The rearrangement joins TRBV20-1 to TRBJ2-7; TCRdb indicates TRBD1, and absent DNA this call remains unverified. The CDR3 length is 14 residues. Per the germline V gene, CDR1 is DFQATT and CDR2 is SNEGSKA (reference sequence). CDR3 region: CSARSGTGSYEQYF.

The CDR3 spells CASSLGQENTGELFF. J is TRBJ2-2 and V is TRBV12-3 or TRBV12-4. The CDR3 loop spans 15 amino acids.

The chain is built from TRBV7-6 and TRBJ2-5; the D gene TCRdb calls, TRBD1, cannot be checked with no DNA. Per the germline V gene, CDR1 is SGHVS and CDR2 is FNYEAQ. The CDR3 is made up of 14 amino acids. CDR3 amino acids: CASSPSGNVETQYF.

This chain uses TRBV7-9 with TRBJ2-7. The germline V gene encodes CDR1 SEHNR and CDR2 FQNEAQ (reference sequence). The CDR3 is made up of 14 amino acids. This CDR3 is CASSPELNAYEQYF.

The genes are TRBV9 and TRBJ2-1; there is no DNA to check the TCRdb D call of TRBD2. Germline-derived CDR1 and CDR2 are SGDLS and YYNGEE. The CDR3 extends over 19 amino acids. The CDR3 spells CASSVTGLAGRNSYNEQFF.

This chain connects TRBV4-1 to TRBJ1-3; TCRdb designates TRBD1, a call that cannot be tested without DNA. This CDR3 has 14 residues. Per germline, CDR1 MGHRA and CDR2 YSYEKL. CDR3 sequence: CASGTAYSGNTIYF.

CDR3 protein: CASSFGLGYSYEQYF. The gene calls are TRBV7-6 and TRBJ2-7. Germline assignment: CDR1 SGHVS and CDR2 FNYEAQ. The CDR3 is 15 amino acids. Filled out from reference TRBV7-6 and TRBJ2-7, the complete variable domain reads GAGVSQSPRYKVTKRGQDVALRCDPISGHVSLYWYRQALGQGPEFLTYFNYEAQQDKSGLPNDRFSAERPEGSISTLTIQRTEQRDSAMYRCASSFGLGYSYEQYFGPGTRLTVT.

This chain uses TRBV14 with TRBJ2-1; the D call from TCRdb, TRBD1, cannot be confirmed without DNA. Germline loops: CDR1 SGHDN, CDR2 FVKESK. The CDR3 has 15 residues. The CDR3 here is CASSQVQGAWGEQFF.

The chain combines TRBV6-2 or TRBV6-3 with TRBJ1-1. The CDR3 consists of 13 residues. Germline CDR1 and CDR2: MNHEY and SVGEGT. CDR3 protein: CASSYSGGGEAFF.